This T cell receptor (beta chain) is drawn from a study of shared clonotypes between healthy human individuals. V lost 10 bases to trimming and J lost 2 bases; unmatched junction nucleotides: 8. The CDR3 sequence is 14 residues long. The V gene's germline CDR1 is WNHNN and CDR2 SYGVQD (reference sequence). Per the study methods: Junction-only sequences without quality scores came from ImmunoSEQ, so filtering differed. Clones were sequenced by immunoSEQ multiplex PCR, and TCRdb holds only the in-frame ones, with some missing. Clone size and the V and J calls come from that table; the DNA yielded D and trimming. The repertoire holds 700,000 to 950,000 clones, with 90% to 97% as singletons. Terminally differentiated effector memory CD45RA+ cells were excluded by CCR7 positive selection of CD45RO-negative cells.

The chain is built from TRBV10-1 and TRBJ2-1; 7 nucleotides agree with TRBD2. Sequencing was done on a sample of naive CD8+ T cells sorted from blood. The receptor was derived from a young man in good health. The CDR3 DNA follows: TGCGCCATCCCGGGACTACGAACCTACAATGAGCAGTTCTTC. It translates to CAIPGLRTYNEQFF.